The rows below give T cell receptor beta chains drawn from one sample of a study of T cell responses to AZD1222 COVID-19 vaccine. Sequencing was performed with immunoSEQ multiplex PCR; in TCRdb, only in-frame clones are kept and a portion is missing. The sample gives around 130,000 clones, approximately 94% of which show up once; around 3.1% is in the top ten. The sample here was peripheral blood, taken on day 0 of AZD1222 vaccination. The receptor set was obtained from an adult in good health. Each CDR3 is given with its conserved first and last residue.

>TRBJ1-2|TRBV14
CASSPPGGLMVLYTF
>TRBJ1-1|TRBV20-1
CSAPMNTEAFF
>TRBJ2-3|TRBV20-1
CSDMGTDTQYF
>TRBJ1-5|TRBV28
CASTDTYQPQHF
>TRBJ1-5|TRBV18
CASSPGQGSNQPQHF
>TRBJ1-3|TRBV28
CASRGGGSGNTIYF
>TRBJ1-2|TRBV28
CASSLPRQGVYGYTF
>TRBJ1-1|TRBV12-3/TRBV12-4
CASSLGTVSEAFF
>TRBJ2-7|TRBV11-2
CASSFSGTGAYEQYF
>TRBJ2-3|TRBV7-2
CASSPQARLSGFDTQYF
>TRBJ2-1|TRBV7-2
CASSLDRGRASYNEQFF
>TRBJ1-5|TRBV24-1
CATSEHDRSQPQHF
>TRBJ2-3|TRBV29-1
CSVEPPGAPDTQYF
>TRBJ1-1|TRBV19
CATSAQGANTEAFF
>TRBJ1-5|TRBV28
CASTPQVLSNQPQHF
>TRBJ1-5|TRBV6-1
CASSEVAAEKPQHF
>TRBJ2-1|TRBV5-1
CASHPLGRTGDEQFF
>TRBJ2-2|TRBV24-1
CATSDPGTSGTNTGELFF
>TRBJ1-4|TRBV6-5
CASSYSGAGRGEKLFF
>TRBJ1-6|TRBV7-6
CASSLNQGENSPLHF
>TRBJ1-2|TRBV28
CASSLRLNYGYTF
>TRBJ1-1|TRBV29-1
CSVQRGRGTSEAFF
>TRBJ1-4|TRBV6-5
CASSPNQGAWEKLFF
>TRBJ1-2|TRBV28
CASRSDRGPNYGYTF
>TRBJ1-2|TRBV28
CASTLGPGQFYGYTF
>TRBJ1-2|TRBV6-6
CASSLRQGAEGYTF
>TRBJ2-5|TRBV7-2
CASSPRGGTETQYF
>TRBJ1-1|TRBV20-1
CSASPPGNGNTEAFF
>TRBJ1-5|TRBV19
CASRDRGLGQPQHF
>TRBJ2-5|TRBV7-9
CASSLDRAQQTQYF
>TRBJ2-7|TRBV12-2
CASRWTSGSYEQYF
>TRBJ1-5|TRBV19
CACKGPSQPQHF
>TRBJ2-3|TRBV29-1
CSVVRGTDTQYF
>TRBJ2-5|TRBV5-4
CASSLASGGQETQYF
>TRBJ1-1|TRBV9
CASSVEALRGGAFF
>TRBJ2-6|TRBV10-3
CAISESGSGANVLTF
>TRBJ2-5|TRBV7-9
CASRPVQETQYF
>TRBJ1-1|TRBV6-5
CASSYSAQLEAFF
>TRBJ2-5|TRBV9
CASTVMGTGGETQYF
>TRBJ1-5|TRBV28
CASRLEGGSNQPQHF
>TRBJ1-5|TRBV5-8
CASSFVQGNQPQHF
>TRBJ2-3|TRBV7-2
CASSPILGYTDTQYF
>TRBJ2-3|TRBV24-1
CATSDFSGARPDTQYF
>TRBJ1-5|TRBV19
CASSPGHLYSNQPQHF
>TRBJ1-2|TRBV5-1
CASSEGTGGYNYGYTF
>TRBJ2-3|TRBV7-2
CASSLTGTSHPDTQYF
>TRBJ1-1|TRBV6-5
CASKIIGAVNTEAFF
>TRBJ2-7|TRBV6-2/TRBV6-3
CASSSRGRQVEQYF
>TRBJ2-7|TRBV29-1
CSACAGAGEIDEQYF
>TRBJ1-4|TRBV29-1
CSVGGGSNEKLFF
>TRBJ1-5|TRBV6-1
CASSEISVGPQHF
>TRBJ2-3|TRBV27
CASSLWGTSGSADTQYF
>TRBJ2-3|TRBV7-8
CASSLDGKYTDTQYF
>TRBJ2-6|TRBV28
CASSFGGSGANVLTF
>TRBJ2-2|TRBV2
CASRWEGYRNTGELFF
>TRBJ2-7|TRBV29-1
CSVGGQGVGEQYF
>TRBJ1-2|TRBV7-9
CASSLAGTGGIGYTF
>TRBJ1-2|TRBV30
CAWSQAGVRYTF
>TRBJ2-5|TRBV7-9
CASSGGLGAQETQYF